The TCR beta chain under discussion was sequenced for a study of chemoradiotherapy in HPV16-positive cancers. Overall study context: A couple of HPV16-positive patients' cells yielded candidate HPV-specific clones and common motifs. Findings of the study overall: During treatment, candidate HPV-specific clones and E7-related motifs expanded in tumor.

The table came from immunoSEQ multiplex PCR; TCRdb's copy has only in-frame clones and leaves some out. This table has 20,000 to 25,000 clones, roughly 94% appearing once. The germline gives CDR1 SGHAT, CDR2 FQNNGV. This CDR3 has 15 amino acids. V was pared by 0 bases and J by 1 base, with 7 bases between. Over chemoradiotherapy, repertoires were sampled more than once. In regard to this clone: The antigen remains unidentified.

Sample collection occurred from a patient who underwent chemoradiotherapy. This TCR came from a human donor with HPV-associated anogenital cancer. This chain uses TRBV11-2 with TRBJ1-3; D uncertain. The CDR3 reads CASSLEGGSGNTIYF. CDR3 nucleotides: TGTGCCAGCAGCTTAGAGGGAGGGTCTGGAAACACCATATATTTT.